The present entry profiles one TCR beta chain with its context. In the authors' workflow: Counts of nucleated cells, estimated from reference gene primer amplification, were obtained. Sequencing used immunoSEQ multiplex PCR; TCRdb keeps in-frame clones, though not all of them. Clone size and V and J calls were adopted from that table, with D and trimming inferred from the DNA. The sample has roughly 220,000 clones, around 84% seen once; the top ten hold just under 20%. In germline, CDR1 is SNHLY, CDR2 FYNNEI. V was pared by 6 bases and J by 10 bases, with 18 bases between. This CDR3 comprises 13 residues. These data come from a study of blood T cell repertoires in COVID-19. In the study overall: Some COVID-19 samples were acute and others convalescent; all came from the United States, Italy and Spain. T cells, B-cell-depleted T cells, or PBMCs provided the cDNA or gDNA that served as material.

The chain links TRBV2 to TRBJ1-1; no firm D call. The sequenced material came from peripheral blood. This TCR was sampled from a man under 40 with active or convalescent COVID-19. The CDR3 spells CASRGGRASRAFF. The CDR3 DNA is TGTGCCAGCAGGGGTGGGCGGGCCTCACGAGCTTTCTTT. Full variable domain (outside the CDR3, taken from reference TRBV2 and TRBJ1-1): EPEVTQTPSHQVTQMGQEVILRCVPISNHLYFYWYRQILGQKVEFLVSFYNNEISEKSEIFDDQFSVERPDGSNFTLKIRSTKLEDSAMYFCASRGGRASRAFFGQGTRLTVV.